This paragraph reports one T cell receptor (beta chain). Germline V gene sequence: CDR1 SNHLY, CDR2 FYNNEI. CDR3 size: 14 residues. The trim removed 8 bases at V and 5 bases at J, leaving 6 bases unmatched. The data were obtained in a study of control samples from healthy donors and cancer patients. The method was immunoSEQ multiplex PCR; TCRdb's version includes in-frame clones alone and lacks a portion of them. The table records around 110,000 clones, 88% of them present only once. The V and J genes are TRBV2 and TRBJ1-6; 7 bases are shared with TRBD1. The source material was blood. The TCR sequence derives from a woman aged 70-85 years in good health. The CDR3 sequence: CASGFGTDNSPLHF. The CDR3 nucleotides are TGTGCCAGCGGGTTCGGGACAGATAATTCACCCCTCCACTTT.